The 4 T cell receptor beta chains below all came from one sample that was sequenced in a study of monozygotic twins with inflammatory bowel disease (dated by TCRdb to 2018 to 2020). The method behind the library was 5' RACE. Sequenced using an Illumina HiSeq 2500. Each CDR3 protein sequence appears as one entry after TCRdb reprocessed the reads, and no DNA is included. The table held for this sample gives about 450,000 distinct CDR3 sequences. The ten largest clones add up to around 2.4% of the sample. Material for sequencing was blood. The source is a human donor with ulcerative colitis or Crohn's disease, or a healthy co-twin of an affected twin (not recorded which).

The chain uses TRBV10-3 and TRBJ2-2; no DNA is available, so the TRBD1 call from TCRdb remains unchecked. Germline V gene data show CDR1 as ENHRY and CDR2 as SYGVKD. CDR3 length equals 16 residues. The CDR3 loop reads CAISESEGKNTGELFF.

The rearrangement links TRBV6-1 to TRBJ2-1; the TCRdb call, TRBD2, lacks DNA for checking. The CDR3 runs 16 residues. Looked up from germline, CDR1 is MNHNS and CDR2 is SASEGT. The CDR3 is CATRTSGRGAYNEQFF.

The genes are TRBV7-3 and TRBJ2-7; the D call from TCRdb, TRBD2, cannot be confirmed without DNA. CDR3 size: 16 residues. Germline V gene sequence: CDR1 SGHTA, CDR2 FQGTGA. CDR3 region: CASSPHSGDGSYEQYF.

The chain recombines TRBV20-1 with TRBJ2-1; without DNA, the TCRdb call of TRBD1 cannot be checked. Per germline, CDR1 DFQATT and CDR2 SNEGSKA (reference sequence). The CDR3 has 17 amino acids. The CDR3: CSAAVGRLGASYNEQFF.